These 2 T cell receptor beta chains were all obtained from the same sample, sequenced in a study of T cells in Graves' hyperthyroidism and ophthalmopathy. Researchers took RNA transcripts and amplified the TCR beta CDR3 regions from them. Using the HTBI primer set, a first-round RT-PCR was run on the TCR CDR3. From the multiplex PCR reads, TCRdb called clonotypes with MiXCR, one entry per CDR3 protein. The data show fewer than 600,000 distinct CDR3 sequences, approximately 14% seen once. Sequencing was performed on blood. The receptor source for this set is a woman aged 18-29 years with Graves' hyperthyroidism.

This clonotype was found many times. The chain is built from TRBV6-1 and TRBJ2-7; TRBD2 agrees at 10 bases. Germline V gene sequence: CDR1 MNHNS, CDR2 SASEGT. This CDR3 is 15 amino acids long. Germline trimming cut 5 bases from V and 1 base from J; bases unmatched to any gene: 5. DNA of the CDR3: TGTGCCAGCAGTTTTGGGACTAGCGCTTCCTACGAGCAGTACGTC. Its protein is CASSFGTSASYEQYV.

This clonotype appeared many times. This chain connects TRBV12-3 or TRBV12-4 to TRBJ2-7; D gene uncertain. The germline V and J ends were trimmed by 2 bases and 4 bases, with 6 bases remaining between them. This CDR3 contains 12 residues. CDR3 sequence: CASSLFLYEQYF. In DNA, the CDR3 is TGTGCCAGCAGTTTATTTCTTTACGAGCAGTACTTC.